This T cell receptor (beta chain) derives from a study of human T cells and chemical hapten exposure. About the research overall: Diphenylcyclopropenone, dosed weekly to the scalp, was given to patients throughout the approximately 23-week study.

Time point reported: patch test 3, about 24 weeks after DPC sensitization. Treatment meaning: therapeutic diphenylcyclopropenone sensitization with weekly scalp DPC. This clonotype occurred many times. CDR3 length: 15 amino acids. Germline trimming cut 5 bases from V and 2 bases from J; bases unmatched to any gene: 5. Germline assignment: CDR1 MDHEN and CDR2 SYDVKM. TCRdb ran MiXCR on the RACE reads and lists one entry per CDR3 protein. The repertoire holds about 190,000 distinct CDR3 sequences, with about 25% as singletons. Sequences were derived from whole blood, sampled in connection with sensitization to the hapten diphenylcyclopropenone (DPC). The TCR comes from a woman aged 40 to 55 with alopecia areata. Some clones in this sample may be carry-over from other donors' samples. The J gene is TRBJ2-1, the V gene TRBV28; 8 bases align to TRBD1. Here the CDR3 DNA reads TGTGCCAGCAGTCCAGGGGGCAGGACCTACAATGAGCAGTTCTTC. Translated, it gives CASSPGGRTYNEQFF.